The entry that follows covers one TCR beta chain sequence. The antigen remains undetermined. The data originate from a study of T cell responses to AZD1222 COVID-19 vaccine. Study-wide results and caveats: In the spike-specific TCR repertoire, nearly half reportedly target unmutated variant regions. Spike-specific TCR breadth rose after two AZD1222 doses, and depth rose as well.

The assay was immunoSEQ multiplex PCR, and TCRdb's table has in-frame clones only and misses some. The sample yields around 160,000 clones, under 95% seen once. This TCR was sampled from an adult who received the AZD1222 COVID-19 vaccine. The specimen was peripheral blood, collected 28 days after the second AZD1222 dose.

The CDR3 DNA reads as TGTGCCAGCAAGACAACAGGGGATTACACTGAAGCTTTCTTT. It yields the protein CASKTTGDYTEAFF. The V gene is TRBV6-5, the J gene TRBJ1-1; 7 nucleotides agree with TRBD1. This CDR3 comprises 14 residues. Germline V lookup: CDR1 MNHEY, CDR2 SVGAGI. The V segment lost 7 bases and the J segment 3 bases; nucleotides outside the gene matches: 8.